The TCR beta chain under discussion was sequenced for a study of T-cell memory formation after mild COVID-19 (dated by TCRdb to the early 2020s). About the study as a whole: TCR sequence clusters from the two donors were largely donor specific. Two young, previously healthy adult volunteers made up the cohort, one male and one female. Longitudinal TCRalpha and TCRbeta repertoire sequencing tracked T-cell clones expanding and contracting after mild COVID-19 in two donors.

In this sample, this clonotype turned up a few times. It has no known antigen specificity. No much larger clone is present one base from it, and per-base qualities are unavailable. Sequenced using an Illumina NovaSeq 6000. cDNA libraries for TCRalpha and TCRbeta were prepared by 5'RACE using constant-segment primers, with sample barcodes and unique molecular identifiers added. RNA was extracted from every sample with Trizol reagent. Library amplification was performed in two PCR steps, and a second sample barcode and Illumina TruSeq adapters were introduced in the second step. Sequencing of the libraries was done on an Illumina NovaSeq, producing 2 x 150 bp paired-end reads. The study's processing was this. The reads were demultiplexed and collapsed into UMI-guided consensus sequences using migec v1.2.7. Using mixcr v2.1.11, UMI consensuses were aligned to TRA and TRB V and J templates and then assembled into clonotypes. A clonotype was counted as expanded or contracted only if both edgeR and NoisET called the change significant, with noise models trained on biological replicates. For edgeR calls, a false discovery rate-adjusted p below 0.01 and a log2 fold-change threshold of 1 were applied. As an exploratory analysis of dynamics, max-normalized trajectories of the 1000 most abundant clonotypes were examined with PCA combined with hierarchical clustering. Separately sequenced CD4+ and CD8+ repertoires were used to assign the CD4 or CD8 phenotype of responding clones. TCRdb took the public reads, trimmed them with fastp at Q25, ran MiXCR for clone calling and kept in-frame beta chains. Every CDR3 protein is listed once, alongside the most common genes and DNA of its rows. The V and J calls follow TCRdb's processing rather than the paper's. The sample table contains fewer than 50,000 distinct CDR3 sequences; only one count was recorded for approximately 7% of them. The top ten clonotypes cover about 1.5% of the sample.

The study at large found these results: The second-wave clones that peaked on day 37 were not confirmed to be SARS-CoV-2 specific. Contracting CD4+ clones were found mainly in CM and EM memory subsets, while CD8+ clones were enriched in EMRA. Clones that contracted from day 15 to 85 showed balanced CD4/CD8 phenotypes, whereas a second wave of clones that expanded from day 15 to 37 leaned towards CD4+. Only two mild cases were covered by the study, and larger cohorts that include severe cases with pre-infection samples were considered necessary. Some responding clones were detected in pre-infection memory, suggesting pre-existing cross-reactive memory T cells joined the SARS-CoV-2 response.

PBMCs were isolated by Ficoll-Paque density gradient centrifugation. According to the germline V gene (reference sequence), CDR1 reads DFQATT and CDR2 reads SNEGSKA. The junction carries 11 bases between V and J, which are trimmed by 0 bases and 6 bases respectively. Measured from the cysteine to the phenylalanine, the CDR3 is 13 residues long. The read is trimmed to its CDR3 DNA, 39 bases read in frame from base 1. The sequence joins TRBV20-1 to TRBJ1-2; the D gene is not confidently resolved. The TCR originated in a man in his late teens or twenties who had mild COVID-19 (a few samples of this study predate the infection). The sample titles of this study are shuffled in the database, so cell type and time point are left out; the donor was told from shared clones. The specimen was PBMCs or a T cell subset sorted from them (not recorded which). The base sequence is TGCAGTGCTAGAGATCGGCGGGCCCATGGCTACACCTTC. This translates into CSARDRRAHGYTF.